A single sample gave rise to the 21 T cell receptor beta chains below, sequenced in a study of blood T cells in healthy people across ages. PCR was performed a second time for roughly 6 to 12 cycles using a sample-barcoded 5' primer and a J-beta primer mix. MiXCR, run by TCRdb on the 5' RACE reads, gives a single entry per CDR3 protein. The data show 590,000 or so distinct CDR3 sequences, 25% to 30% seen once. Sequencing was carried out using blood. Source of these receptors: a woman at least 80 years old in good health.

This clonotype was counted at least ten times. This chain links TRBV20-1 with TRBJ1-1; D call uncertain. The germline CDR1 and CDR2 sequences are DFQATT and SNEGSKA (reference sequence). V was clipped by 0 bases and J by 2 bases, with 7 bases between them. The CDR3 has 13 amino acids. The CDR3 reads CSARENVNTEAFF. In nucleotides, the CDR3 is TGCAGTGCTAGAGAGAATGTAAACACTGAAGCTTTCTTT.

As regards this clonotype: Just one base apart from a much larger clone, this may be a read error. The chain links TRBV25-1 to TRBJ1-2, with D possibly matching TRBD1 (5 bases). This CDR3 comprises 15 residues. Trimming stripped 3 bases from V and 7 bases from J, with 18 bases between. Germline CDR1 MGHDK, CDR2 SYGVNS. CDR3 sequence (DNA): TGTGCCAGCAGTGATGGGGGGATAGGGAGAGGTGGCTACACCTTC. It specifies CASSDGGIGRGGYTF.

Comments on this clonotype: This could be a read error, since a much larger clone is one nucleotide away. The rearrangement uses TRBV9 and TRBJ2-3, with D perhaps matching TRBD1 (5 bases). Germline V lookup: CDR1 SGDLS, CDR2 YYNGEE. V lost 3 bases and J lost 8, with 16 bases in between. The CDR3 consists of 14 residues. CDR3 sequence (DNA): TGTGCCAGCAGCGCCGTGGAACGTAGGGGTACGCAGTATTTT. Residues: CASSAVERRGTQYF. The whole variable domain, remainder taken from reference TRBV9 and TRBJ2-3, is DSGVTQTPKHLITATGQRVTLRCSPRSGDLSVYWYQQSLDQGLQFLIQYYNGEERAKGNILERFSAQQFPDLHSELNLSSLELGDSALYFCASSAVERRGTQYFGPGTRLTVL.

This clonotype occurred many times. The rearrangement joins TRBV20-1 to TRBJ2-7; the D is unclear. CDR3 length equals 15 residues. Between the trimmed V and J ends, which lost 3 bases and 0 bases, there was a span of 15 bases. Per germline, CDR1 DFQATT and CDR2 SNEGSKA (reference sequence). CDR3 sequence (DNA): TGCAGTGCTAGGACCGACTCCCGAAGCTCCTACGAGCAGTACTTC. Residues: CSARTDSRSSYEQYF.

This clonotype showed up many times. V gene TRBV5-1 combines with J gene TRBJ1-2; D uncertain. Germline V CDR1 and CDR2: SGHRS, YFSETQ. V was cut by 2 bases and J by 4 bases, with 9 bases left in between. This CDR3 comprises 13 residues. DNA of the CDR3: TGCGCCAGCAGCTTAGACACGAGCTATGGCTACACCTTC. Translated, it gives CASSLDTSYGYTF. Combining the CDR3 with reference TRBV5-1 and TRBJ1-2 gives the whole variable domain KAGVTQTPRYLIKTRGQQVTLSCSPISGHRSVSWYQQTPGQGLQFLFEYFSETQRNKGNFPGRFSGRQFSNSRSEMNVSTLELGDSALYLCASSLDTSYGYTFGSGTRLTVV.

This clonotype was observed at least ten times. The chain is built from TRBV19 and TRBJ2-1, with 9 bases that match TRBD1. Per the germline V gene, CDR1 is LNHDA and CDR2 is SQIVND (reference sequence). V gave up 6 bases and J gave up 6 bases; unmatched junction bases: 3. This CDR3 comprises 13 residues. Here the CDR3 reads CASRDRGTNEQFF. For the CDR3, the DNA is TGTGCCAGTAGGGACAGGGGTACCAATGAGCAGTTCTTC. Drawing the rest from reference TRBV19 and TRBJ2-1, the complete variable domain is DGGITQSPKYLFRKEGQNVTLSCEQNLNHDAMYWYRQDPGQGLRLIYYSQIVNDFQKGDIAEGYSVSREKKESFPLTVTSAQKNPTAFYLCASRDRGTNEQFFGPGTRLTVL.

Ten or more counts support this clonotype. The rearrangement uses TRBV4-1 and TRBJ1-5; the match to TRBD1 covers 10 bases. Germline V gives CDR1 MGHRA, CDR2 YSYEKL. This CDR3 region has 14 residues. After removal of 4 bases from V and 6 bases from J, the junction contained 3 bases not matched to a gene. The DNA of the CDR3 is TGCGCCAGCAGCCTGACAGGGGGCTTTCAGCCCCAGCATTTT. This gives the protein CASSLTGGFQPQHF.

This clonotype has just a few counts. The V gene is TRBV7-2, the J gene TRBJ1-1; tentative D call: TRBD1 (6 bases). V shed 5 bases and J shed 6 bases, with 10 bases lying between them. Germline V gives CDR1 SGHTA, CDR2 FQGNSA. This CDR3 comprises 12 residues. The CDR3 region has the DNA TGTGCCAGCAGCCGGGACACCTCTGAAGCTTTCTTT. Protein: CASSRDTSEAFF.

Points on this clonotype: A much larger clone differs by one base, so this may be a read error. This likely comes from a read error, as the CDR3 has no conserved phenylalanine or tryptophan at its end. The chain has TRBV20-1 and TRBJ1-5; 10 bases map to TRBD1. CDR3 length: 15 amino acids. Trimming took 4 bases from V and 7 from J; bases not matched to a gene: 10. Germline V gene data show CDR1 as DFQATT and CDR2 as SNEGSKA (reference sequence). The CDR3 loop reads CSAKSRGQGGQPQHC. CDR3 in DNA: TGCAGTGCTAAGTCGCGTGGACAGGGGGGACAGCCCCAGCATTGT.

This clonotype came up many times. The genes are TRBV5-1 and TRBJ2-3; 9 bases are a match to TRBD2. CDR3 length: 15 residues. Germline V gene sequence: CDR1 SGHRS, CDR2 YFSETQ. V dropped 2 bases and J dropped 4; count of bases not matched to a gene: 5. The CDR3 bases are TGCGCCAGCAGCTTCGCGCGGGGGGGCGCAGATACGCAGTATTTT. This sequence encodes CASSFARGGADTQYF.

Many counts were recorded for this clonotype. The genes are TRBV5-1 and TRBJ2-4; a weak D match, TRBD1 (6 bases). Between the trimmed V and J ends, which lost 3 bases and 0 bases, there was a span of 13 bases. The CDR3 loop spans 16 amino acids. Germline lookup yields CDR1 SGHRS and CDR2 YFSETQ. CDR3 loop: CASSSLGAEAKNIQYF. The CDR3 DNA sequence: TGCGCCAGCAGCTCTTTGGGGGCTGAAGCCAAAAACATTCAGTACTTC.

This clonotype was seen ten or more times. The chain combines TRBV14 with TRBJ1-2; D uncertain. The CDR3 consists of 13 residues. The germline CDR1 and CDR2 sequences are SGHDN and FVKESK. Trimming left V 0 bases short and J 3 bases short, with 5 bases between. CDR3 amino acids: CASSQEWDYGYTF. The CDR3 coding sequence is TGTGCCAGCAGCCAAGAATGGGACTATGGCTACACCTTC.

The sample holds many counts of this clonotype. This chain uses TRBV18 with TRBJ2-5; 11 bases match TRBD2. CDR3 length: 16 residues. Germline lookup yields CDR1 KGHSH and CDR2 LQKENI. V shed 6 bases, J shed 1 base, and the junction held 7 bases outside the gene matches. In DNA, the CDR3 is TGTGCCAGCTCCCCCCTAGCGGGGGGATCCCAAGAGACCCAGTACTTC. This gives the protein CASSPLAGGSQETQYF. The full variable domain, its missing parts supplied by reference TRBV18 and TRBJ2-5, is NAGVMQNPRHLVRRRGQEARLRCSPMKGHSHVYWYRQLPEEGLKFMVYLQKENIIDESGMPKERFSAEFPKEGPSILRIQQVVRGDSAAYFCASSPLAGGSQETQYFGPGTRLLVL.

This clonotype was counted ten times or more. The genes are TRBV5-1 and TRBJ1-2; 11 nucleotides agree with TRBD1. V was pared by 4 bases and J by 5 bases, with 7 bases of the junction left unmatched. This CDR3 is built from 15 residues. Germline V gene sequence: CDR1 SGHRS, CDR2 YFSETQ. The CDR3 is CASSTGQGAPYGYTF. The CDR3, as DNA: TGCGCCAGCAGCACAGGACAGGGGGCGCCTTATGGCTACACCTTC. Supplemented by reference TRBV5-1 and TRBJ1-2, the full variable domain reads KAGVTQTPRYLIKTRGQQVTLSCSPISGHRSVSWYQQTPGQGLQFLFEYFSETQRNKGNFPGRFSGRQFSNSRSEMNVSTLELGDSALYLCASSTGQGAPYGYTFGSGTRLTVV.

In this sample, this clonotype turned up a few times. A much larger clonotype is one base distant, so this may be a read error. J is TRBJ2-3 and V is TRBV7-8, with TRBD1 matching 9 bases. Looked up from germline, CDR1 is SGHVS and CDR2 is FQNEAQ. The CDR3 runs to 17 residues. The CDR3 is CASSLRRGTGSTDTRYF. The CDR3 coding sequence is TGTGCCAGCAGCTTAAGGAGGGGGACAGGGAGCACAGATACGCGGTATTTT.

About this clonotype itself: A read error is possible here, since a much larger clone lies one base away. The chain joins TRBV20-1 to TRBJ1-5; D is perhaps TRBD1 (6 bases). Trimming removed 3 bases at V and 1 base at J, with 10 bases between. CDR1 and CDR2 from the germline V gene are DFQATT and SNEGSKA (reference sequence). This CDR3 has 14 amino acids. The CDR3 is CSARGGGSNQPQHF. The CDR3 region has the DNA TGCAGTGCTAGGGGGGGGGGCAGCAATCAGCCCCAGCATTTT.

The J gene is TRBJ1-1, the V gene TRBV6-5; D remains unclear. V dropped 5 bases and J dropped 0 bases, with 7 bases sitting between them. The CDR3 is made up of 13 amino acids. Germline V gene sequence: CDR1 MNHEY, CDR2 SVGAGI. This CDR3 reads CASSHRMNTEAFF. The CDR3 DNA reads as TGTGCCAGCAGTCACAGAATGAACACTGAAGCTTTCTTT.

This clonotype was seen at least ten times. The CDR3 sequence: CAISESGGLAEAFF. CDR3 DNA: TGTGCCATCAGTGAGTCCGGGGGTCTCGCAGAAGCTTTCTTT. The chain joins TRBV10-3 to TRBJ1-1, with a weak D call TRBD1 (5 bases). The CDR3 runs to 14 residues. With 0 bases removed from V and 8 bases from J, the gap between germline ends came to 13 bases. Germline V gene data show CDR1 as ENHRY and CDR2 as SYGVKD.

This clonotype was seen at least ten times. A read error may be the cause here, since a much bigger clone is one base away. The CDR3 sequence is CASSQALGGSYNEQYF. The DNA for the CDR3 is TGCGCCAGCAGCCAGGCCCTTGGGGGATCCTACAATGAGCAGTACTTC. The chain recombines TRBV4-3 with TRBJ2-1; D tentatively reads TRBD1 or TRBD2 (5 bases each). The J call may be mistaken, given a closer DNA end match to TRBJ2-7. The CDR3 contains 16 residues. Germline assignment: CDR1 LGHNA and CDR2 YSLEER.

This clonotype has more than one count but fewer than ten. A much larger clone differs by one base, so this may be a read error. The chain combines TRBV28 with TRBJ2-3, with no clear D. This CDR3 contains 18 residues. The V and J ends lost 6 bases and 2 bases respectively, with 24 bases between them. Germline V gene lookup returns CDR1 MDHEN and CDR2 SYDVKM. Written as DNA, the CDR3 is TGTGCCAGCAGCCCCTATCGGGCCAATTCCCGGCCCACAGATACGCAGTATTTT. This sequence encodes CASSPYRANSRPTDTQYF.

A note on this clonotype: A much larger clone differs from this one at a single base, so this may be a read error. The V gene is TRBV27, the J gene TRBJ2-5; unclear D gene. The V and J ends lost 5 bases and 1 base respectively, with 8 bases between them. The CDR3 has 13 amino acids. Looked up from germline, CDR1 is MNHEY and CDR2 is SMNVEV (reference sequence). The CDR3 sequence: CASSPTFQETQYF. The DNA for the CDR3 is TGTGCCAGCAGTCCAACCTTCCAAGAGACCCAGTACTTC.